This T cell receptor (beta chain) was documented in a study of spatial heterogeneity in lung cancer. Time point denoted: sample taken at primary tumor resection. Samples were obtained from about 72 donors, all untreated early-stage non-small cell lung cancer patients. TCR cDNA molecules were tagged individually, and each one carried a unique molecular identifier. TCRdb independently ran MiXCR on the 5' RACE reads; one entry per CDR3 protein. The sample includes thousands of distinct CDR3 sequences, over 7.5% of them seen just once. This clonotype is judged medium-sized. The sequence derives from a female donor with early-stage non-small cell lung cancer. Sequences were derived from normal lung tissue next to the tumor, sampled at surgery.

In DNA, the CDR3 is TGTGCCAGCAGCCCCCAATGGGATGAGCAGTTCTTC. It translates to CASSPQWDEQFF. The chain couples TRBV7-2 to TRBJ2-1; D remains ambiguous. This CDR3 region has 12 residues. V shed 5 bases and J shed 8 bases, with 10 bases lying between them. Germline CDR1 reads SGHTA; CDR2 reads FQGNSA.